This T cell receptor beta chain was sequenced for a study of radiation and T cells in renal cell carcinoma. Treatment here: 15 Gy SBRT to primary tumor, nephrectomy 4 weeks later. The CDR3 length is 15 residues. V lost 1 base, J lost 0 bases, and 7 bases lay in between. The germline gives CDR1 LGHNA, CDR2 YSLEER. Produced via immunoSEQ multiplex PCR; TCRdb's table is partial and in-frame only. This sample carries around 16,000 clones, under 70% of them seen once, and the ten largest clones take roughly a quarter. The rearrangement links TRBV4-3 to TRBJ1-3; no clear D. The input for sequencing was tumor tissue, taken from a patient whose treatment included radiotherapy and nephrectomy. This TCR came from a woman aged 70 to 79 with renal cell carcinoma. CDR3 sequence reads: CASSQGSSSGNTIYF. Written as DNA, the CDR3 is TGCGCCAGCAGCCAAGGAAGCAGCTCTGGAAACACCATATATTTT.